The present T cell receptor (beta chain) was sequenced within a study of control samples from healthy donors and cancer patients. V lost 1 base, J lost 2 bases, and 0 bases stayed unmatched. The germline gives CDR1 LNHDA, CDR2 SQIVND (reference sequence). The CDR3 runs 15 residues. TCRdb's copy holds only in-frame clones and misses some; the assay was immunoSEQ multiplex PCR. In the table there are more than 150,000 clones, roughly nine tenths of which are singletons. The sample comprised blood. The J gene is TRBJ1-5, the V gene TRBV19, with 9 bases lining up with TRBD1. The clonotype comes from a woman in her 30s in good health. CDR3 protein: CASSIGQGGNQPQHF. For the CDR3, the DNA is TGTGCCAGTAGTATAGGACAGGGGGGCAATCAGCCCCAGCATTTT. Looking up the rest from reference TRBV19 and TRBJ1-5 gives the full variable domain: DGGITQSPKYLFRKEGQNVTLSCEQNLNHDAMYWYRQDPGQGLRLIYYSQIVNDFQKGDIAEGYSVSREKKESFPLTVTSAQKNPTAFYLCASSIGQGGNQPQHFGDGTRLSIL.